These T cell receptor beta chains were read from a single sample in a study of blood T cell repertoires in COVID-19. Clones were sequenced by immunoSEQ multiplex PCR, and TCRdb holds only the in-frame ones, with some missing. The sample contains 250,000 or so clones, just over 85% of which appear only once. The sample was PBMCs or T cells enriched from blood (not recorded which). The receptors originated from a man between 35 and 55 years old who had recovered from COVID-19. The CDR3 runs from the conserved cysteine through the conserved F or W.

j_call v_call cdr3_aa
TRBJ1-2 TRBV27 CASSSGQAYGYTF
TRBJ2-7 TRBV9 CASSVNGDSYEQYF
TRBJ2-7 TRBV20-1 CSAESTYEQYF
TRBJ2-3 TRBV7-2 CASRPTVITDTQYF
TRBJ1-3 TRBV15 CATSRSPDRHTIYF
TRBJ2-5 TRBV30 CAWSPGGPQETQYF
TRBJ2-7 TRBV3-1/TRBV3-2 CASSQDLWGLGLPPGEQYF
TRBJ2-2 TRBV27 CGTGSLGTGELFF
TRBJ2-3 TRBV5-1 CASSLGLAGAVDTQYF
TRBJ2-2 TRBV3-1/TRBV3-2 CASSQESTGELFF
TRBJ1-1 TRBV7-6 CASSPRTGGGTEAFF
TRBJ2-5 TRBV5-8 CASNRKARRETQYF
TRBJ1-2 TRBV28 CASSLQTGAVYGYTF
TRBJ1-2 TRBV2 CASSDPGQGALYYGYTF
TRBJ1-2 TRBV28 CASRTGRSEGYTF
TRBJ2-5 TRBV7-6 CASSLDTSGQETQYF
TRBJ1-2 TRBV5-1 CASSLIQGVDYGYTF
TRBJ1-5 TRBV28 CASSPLNLGNQPQHF
TRBJ1-2 TRBV28 CASSPYTGGGGGYTF
TRBJ1-5 TRBV27 CASSSGVVNQPQHF
TRBJ2-6 TRBV19 CASSQQGAVGANVLTF
TRBJ2-3 TRBV5-1 CASSLAVGTAIPDTQYF
TRBJ1-1 TRBV27 CASRVSRRNTEAFF
TRBJ2-1 TRBV4-3 CASSQGLADINEQFF
TRBJ1-1 TRBV18 CASSPLRGIMNTEAFF
TRBJ1-4 TRBV30 CAWSAGGATNEKLFF
TRBJ1-2 TRBV18 CASSPPLLAGYGYTF
TRBJ2-7 TRBV27 CASSLGLPGHPYEQYF
TRBJ2-1 TRBV3-1/TRBV3-2 CASSPLTGANEQFF
TRBJ1-1 TRBV5-8 CASSFWQDTEAFF
TRBJ2-5 TRBV10-3 CAISDQTSGSTTQYF
TRBJ2-1 TRBV5-4 CASSLPTSGRIRYNEQFF
TRBJ1-1 TRBV11-2 CASSPQTEAFF
TRBJ2-7 TRBV30 CAWTPGRGSFVDEQYF
TRBJ2-1 TRBV30 CAFSQGAGAYNEQFF
TRBJ2-5 TRBV3-1/TRBV3-2 CASSLMVQRGDQETQYF
TRBJ1-6 TRBV4-3 CASSQVLTGGSPLHF
TRBJ2-2 TRBV13 CASSPGWGTSGITGELFF
TRBJ1-4 TRBV28 CASSPVRTALGELFF
TRBJ1-5 TRBV5-8 CARTTDVVSNQPQHF
TRBJ2-3 TRBV7-2 CASSLLGSGAPSTDTQYF
TRBJ1-2 TRBV3-1/TRBV3-2 CASSPALSGAYGYTF
TRBJ1-1 TRBV28 CASTLGLLNTEAFF
TRBJ1-1 TRBV6-5 CASSTPGTPTEAFF